This T cell receptor (beta chain) was profiled in a study of blood T cell repertoires in COVID-19. On the study more broadly: Researchers got acute and convalescent COVID-19 samples from the United States, Italy and Spain. PBMCs, B-cell-depleted T cells, or T cells were the source of the cDNA or gDNA that made up the material.

Repertoires were generated with immunoSEQ multiplex PCR, while TCRdb's copy carries only in-frame clones and drops some. The table records about 400,000 clones, approximately 90% of them present only once. This TCR came from a woman between 25 and 40 years old with active or convalescent COVID-19. Sequencing used peripheral blood.

In DNA, the CDR3 is TGTGCCAGCAGCTCGAACAGGGGCCATGGCTACACCTTC. As protein: CASSSNRGHGYTF. This chain joins TRBV12-3 or TRBV12-4 and TRBJ1-2; 7 positions agree with TRBD1. Trimming cost V 6 bases and J 6 bases; bases outside gene matches: 7. This CDR3 is 13 amino acids long.